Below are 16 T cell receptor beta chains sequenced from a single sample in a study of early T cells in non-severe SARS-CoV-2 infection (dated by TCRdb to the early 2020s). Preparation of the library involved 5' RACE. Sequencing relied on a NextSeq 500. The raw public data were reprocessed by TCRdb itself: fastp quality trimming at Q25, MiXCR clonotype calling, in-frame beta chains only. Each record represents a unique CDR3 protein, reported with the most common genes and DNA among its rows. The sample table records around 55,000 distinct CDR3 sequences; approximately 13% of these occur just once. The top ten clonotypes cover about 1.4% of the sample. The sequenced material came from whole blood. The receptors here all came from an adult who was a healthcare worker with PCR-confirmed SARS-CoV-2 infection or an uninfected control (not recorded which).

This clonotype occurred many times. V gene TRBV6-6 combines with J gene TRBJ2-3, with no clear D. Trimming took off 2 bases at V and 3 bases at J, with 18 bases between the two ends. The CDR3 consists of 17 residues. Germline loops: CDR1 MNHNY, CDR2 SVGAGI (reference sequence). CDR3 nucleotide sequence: TGTGCCAGCAGTTACGCCTCATTTCCCGCCGGGACAGATACGCAGTATTTT. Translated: CASSYASFPAGTDTQYF.

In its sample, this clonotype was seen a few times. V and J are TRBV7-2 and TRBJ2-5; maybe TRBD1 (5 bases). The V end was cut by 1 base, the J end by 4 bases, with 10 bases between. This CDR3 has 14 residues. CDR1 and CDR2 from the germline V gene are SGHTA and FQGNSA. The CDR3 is CASSLVPQGETQYF. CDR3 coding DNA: TGTGCCAGCAGCTTAGTTCCCCAGGGAGAGACCCAGTACTTC. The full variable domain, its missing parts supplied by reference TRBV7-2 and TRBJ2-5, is GAGVSQSPSNKVTEKGKDVELRCDPISGHTALYWYRQSLGQGLEFLIYFQGNSAPDKSGLPSDRFSAERTGGSVSTLTIQRTQQEDSAVYLCASSLVPQGETQYFGPGTRLLVL.

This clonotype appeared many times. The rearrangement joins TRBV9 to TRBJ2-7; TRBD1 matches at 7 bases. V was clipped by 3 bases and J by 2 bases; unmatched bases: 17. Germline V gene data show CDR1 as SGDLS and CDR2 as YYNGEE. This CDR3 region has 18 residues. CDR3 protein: CASSGGGNRGMFPYEQYF. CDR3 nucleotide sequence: TGTGCCAGCAGCGGAGGAGGTAACAGGGGTATGTTTCCCTACGAGCAGTACTTC.

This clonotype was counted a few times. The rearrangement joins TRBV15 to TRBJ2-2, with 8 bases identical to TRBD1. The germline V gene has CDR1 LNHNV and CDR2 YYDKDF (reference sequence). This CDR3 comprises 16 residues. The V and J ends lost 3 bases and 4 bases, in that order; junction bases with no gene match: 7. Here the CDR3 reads CATSRLGQGSTGELFF. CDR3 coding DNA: TGTGCCACCAGCAGGCTCGGACAGGGTAGCACCGGGGAGCTGTTTTTT.

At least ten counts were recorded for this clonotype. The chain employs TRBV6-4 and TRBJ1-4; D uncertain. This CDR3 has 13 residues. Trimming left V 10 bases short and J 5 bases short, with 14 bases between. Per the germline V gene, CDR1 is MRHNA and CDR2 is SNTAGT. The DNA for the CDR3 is TGTGCCACCCCGGGTCCAAGGAATGAAAAACTGTTTTTT. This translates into CATPGPRNEKLFF.

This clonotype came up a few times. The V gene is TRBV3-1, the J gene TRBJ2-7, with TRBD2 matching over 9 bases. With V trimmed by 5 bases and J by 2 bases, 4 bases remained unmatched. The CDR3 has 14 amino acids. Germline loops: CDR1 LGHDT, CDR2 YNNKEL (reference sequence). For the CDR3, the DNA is TGTGCCAGCAGCGAAGGGACTAGCACCTACGAGCAGTACTTC. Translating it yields CASSEGTSTYEQYF.

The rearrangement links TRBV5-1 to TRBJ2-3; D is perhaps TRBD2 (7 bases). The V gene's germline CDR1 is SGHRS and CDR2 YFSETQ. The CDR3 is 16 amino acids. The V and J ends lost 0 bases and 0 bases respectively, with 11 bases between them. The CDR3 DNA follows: TGCGCCAGCAGCTTGGAGGCGGGGGCGAGCACAGATACGCAGTATTTT. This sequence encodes CASSLEAGASTDTQYF. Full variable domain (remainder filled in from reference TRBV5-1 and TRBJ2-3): KAGVTQTPRYLIKTRGQQVTLSCSPISGHRSVSWYQQTPGQGLQFLFEYFSETQRNKGNFPGRFSGRQFSNSRSEMNVSTLELGDSALYLCASSLEAGASTDTQYFGPGTRLTVL.

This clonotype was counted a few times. CDR3 DNA sequence: TGTGCCAGCAACCTACTTTGGCAGGGTAGTGTTGAGGGTCAGCCCCAGCATTTT. Protein: CASNLLWQGSVEGQPQHF. The chain couples TRBV19 to TRBJ1-5, with a possible D match to TRBD1 (5 bases). The CDR3 has 18 amino acids. Looked up from germline, CDR1 is LNHDA and CDR2 is SQIVND (reference sequence). V lost 9 bases and J lost 6, with 30 bases in between.

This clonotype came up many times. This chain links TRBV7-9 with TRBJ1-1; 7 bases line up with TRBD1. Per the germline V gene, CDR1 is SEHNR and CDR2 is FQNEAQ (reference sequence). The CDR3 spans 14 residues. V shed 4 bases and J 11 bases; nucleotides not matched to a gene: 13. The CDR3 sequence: CASSSEDRALDAFF. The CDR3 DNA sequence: TGTGCCAGCAGCTCCGAAGACAGGGCCCTCGATGCTTTCTTT.

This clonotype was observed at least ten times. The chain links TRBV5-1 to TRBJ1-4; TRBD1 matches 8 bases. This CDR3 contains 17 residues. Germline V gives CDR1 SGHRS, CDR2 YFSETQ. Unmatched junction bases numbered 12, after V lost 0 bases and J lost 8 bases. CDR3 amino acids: CASSLAGQGAGGEKLFF. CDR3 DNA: TGCGCCAGCAGCTTGGCAGGTCAGGGGGCTGGAGGCGAAAAACTGTTTTTT.

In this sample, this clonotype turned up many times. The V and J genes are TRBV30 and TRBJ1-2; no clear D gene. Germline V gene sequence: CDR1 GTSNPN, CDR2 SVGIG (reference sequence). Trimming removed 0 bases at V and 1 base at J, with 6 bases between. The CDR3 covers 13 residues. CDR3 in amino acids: CAWSVADNYGYTF. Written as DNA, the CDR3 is TGTGCCTGGAGTGTAGCGGATAACTATGGCTACACCTTC. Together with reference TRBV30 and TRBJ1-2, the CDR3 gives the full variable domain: SQTIHQWPATLVQPVGSPLSLECTVEGTSNPNLYWYRQAAGRGLQLLFYSVGIGQISSEVPQNLSASRPQDRQFILSSKKLLLSDSGFYLCAWSVADNYGYTFGSGTRLTVV.

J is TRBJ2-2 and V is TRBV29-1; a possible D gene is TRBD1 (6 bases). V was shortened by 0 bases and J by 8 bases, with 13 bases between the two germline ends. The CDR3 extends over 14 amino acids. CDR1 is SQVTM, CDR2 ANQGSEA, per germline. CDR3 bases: TGCAGCGTTGAAGATGGTACAGGGATGGGGGAGCTGTTTTTT. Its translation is CSVEDGTGMGELFF.

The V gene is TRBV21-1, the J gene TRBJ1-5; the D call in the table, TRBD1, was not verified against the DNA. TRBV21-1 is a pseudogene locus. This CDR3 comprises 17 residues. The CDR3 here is CASSKVRTGDSNQPQHF. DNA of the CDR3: TGTGCCAGCAGCAAAGTTCGGACAGGGGATAGCAATCAGCCCCAGCATTTT.

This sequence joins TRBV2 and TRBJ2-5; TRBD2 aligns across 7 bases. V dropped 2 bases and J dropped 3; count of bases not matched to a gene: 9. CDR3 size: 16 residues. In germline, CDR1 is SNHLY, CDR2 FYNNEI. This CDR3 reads CASSERQRGTKETQYF. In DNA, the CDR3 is TGTGCCAGCAGTGAAAGGCAGCGGGGTACGAAAGAGACCCAGTACTTC.

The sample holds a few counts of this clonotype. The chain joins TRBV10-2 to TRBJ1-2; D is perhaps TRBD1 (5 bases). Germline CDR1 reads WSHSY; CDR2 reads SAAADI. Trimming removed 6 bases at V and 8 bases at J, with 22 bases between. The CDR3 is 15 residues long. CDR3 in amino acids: CASRAGGTPRGGYTF. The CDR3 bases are TGCGCCAGCAGGGCGGGGGGAACGCCCCGGGGAGGCTACACCTTC.

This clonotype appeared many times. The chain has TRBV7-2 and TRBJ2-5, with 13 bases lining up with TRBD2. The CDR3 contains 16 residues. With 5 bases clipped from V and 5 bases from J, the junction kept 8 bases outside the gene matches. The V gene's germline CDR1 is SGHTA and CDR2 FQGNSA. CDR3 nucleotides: TGTGCCAGCAGCCCCACTAGCGGGGGGGCCTGGGAGACCCAGTACTTC. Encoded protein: CASSPTSGGAWETQYF.